Shown below are 21 T cell receptor beta chains from a single sample sequenced in a study of T cells in Graves' hyperthyroidism and ophthalmopathy (dated by TCRdb to between 2018 and 2021). Library construction relied on multiplex PCR. The data were produced on an Illumina HiSeq 2000. TCR beta CDR3 regions were amplified from RNA transcripts. A first-round RT-PCR of the TCR CDR3 used the HTBI primer set with the Qiagen OneStep RT-PCR kit. TCRdb ran its own pipeline on the public reads, namely fastp trimming at Q25 and MiXCR clone calling, and kept in-frame beta chains. Identical CDR3 proteins give one entry, which carries the most common genes and DNA. The sample table holds about 720,000 distinct CDR3 sequences, of which roughly a sixth were seen once. The ten largest make up around 17% of the sample. The source material was blood. Receptor source: a woman between 50 and 59 years old with Graves' hyperthyroidism that later progressed to Graves' ophthalmopathy.

This clonotype was seen a handful of times. V is TRBV24-1 and J is TRBJ1-5; unclear D gene. Germline CDR1 KGHDR, CDR2 SFDVKD. The CDR3 spans 14 residues. V lost 4 bases to trimming and J lost 5 bases, with 11 bases between them. CDR3 sequence (DNA): TGTGCCACCAGTGACCCGGACTCTTATCAGCCCCAGCATTTT. Translated: CATSDPDSYQPQHF.

The gene calls are TRBV11-2 and TRBJ2-3, with D hard to call. The better agreement between TRBJ1-5 and the DNA end casts doubt on the J call. The CDR3 contains 13 residues. Germline CDR1 and CDR2: SGHAT and FQNNGV. The CDR3 coding sequence is TGTGCCAGCAGCAAGCCCGACACAGATACGCAGCATTTT. Protein sequence: CASSKPDTDTQHF.

This clonotype has more than one count but fewer than ten. V is TRBV9 and J is TRBJ1-2; unclear D gene. The V and J ends lost 2 bases and 3 bases respectively, with 11 bases between them. The CDR3 consists of 14 residues. CDR1 SGDLS and CDR2 YYNGEE come from the germline V gene. The CDR3 spells CASSVEGSYYGYTF. The DNA for the CDR3 is TGTGCCAGCAGCGTTGAGGGTTCGTACTATGGCTACACCTTC.

The table lists this clonotype with a few counts. The CDR3 sequence is CATSRVAGTGGNEQFF. CDR3 nucleotide sequence: TGTGCCACCAGCAGAGTTGCCGGGACAGGGGGCAATGAGCAGTTCTTC. The gene calls are TRBV15 and TRBJ2-1; 11 bases match TRBD1. The CDR3 sequence is 16 residues long. CDR1 is LNHNV and CDR2 is YYDKDF in the germline V gene (reference sequence). The J segment lost 6 bases and the V segment lost 1 base, leaving 5 bases of the junction unmatched.

In this sample, this clonotype turned up a few times. The V and J genes are TRBV15 and TRBJ2-1, with a possible D match to TRBD2 (6 bases). This CDR3 region has 14 residues. V dropped 6 bases and J dropped 5 bases, with 14 bases sitting between them. Germline lookup yields CDR1 LNHNV and CDR2 YYDKDF (reference sequence). This CDR3 is CATRPGLRDNEQFF. In DNA form, the CDR3 reads TGTGCCACCAGGCCGGGACTCAGGGACAATGAGCAGTTCTTC.

This clonotype was seen a handful of times. The gene calls are TRBV5-6 and TRBJ1-5; D ambiguous. The V and J ends lost 4 bases and 4 bases respectively, with 18 bases between them. CDR3 length equals 16 residues. The germline V gene encodes CDR1 SGHDT and CDR2 YYEEEE. Here the CDR3 reads CASSMRPSEPNQPQHF. The CDR3 nucleotides read TGTGCCAGCAGCATGAGACCGTCGGAACCAAATCAGCCCCAGCATTTT. The full variable domain, rest sourced from reference TRBV5-6 and TRBJ1-5, is DAGVTQSPTHLIKTRGQQVTLRCSPKSGHDTVSWYQQALGQGPQFIFQYYEEEERQRGNFPDRFSGHQFPNYSSELNVNALLLGDSALYLCASSMRPSEPNQPQHFGDGTRLSIL.

This clonotype was observed a handful of times. The V and J genes are TRBV5-4 and TRBJ2-5, with D hard to call. Germline V gene data show CDR1 as SGHNT and CDR2 as YYREEE (reference sequence). V gave up 0 bases and J gave up 3 bases, with 6 bases separating them. The CDR3 contains 13 residues. DNA of the CDR3: TGTGCCAGCAGCTTGGTGGCGAAAGAGACCCAGTACTTC. This translates into CASSLVAKETQYF. Together with reference TRBV5-4 and TRBJ2-5, the CDR3 gives the full variable domain: ETGVTQSPTHLIKTRGQQVTLRCSSQSGHNTVSWYQQALGQGPQFIFQYYREEENGRGNFPPRFSGLQFPNYSSELNVNALELDDSALYLCASSLVAKETQYFGPGTRLLVL.

This clonotype appeared many times. The chain carries TRBV3-1 and TRBJ1-2; no reliable D call. The ends were cut back, 4 bases at V and 5 bases at J, with 14 bases in the middle. The length of the CDR3 is 14 residues. Germline CDR1 LGHDT, CDR2 YNNKEL (reference sequence). CDR3 amino acids: CASSPKGRPYGYTF. The CDR3 DNA reads TGTGCCAGCAGCCCTAAGGGCAGGCCTTATGGCTACACCTTC.

The table lists this clonotype with a few counts. The J gene is TRBJ2-3, the V gene TRBV20-1; D ambiguous. The CDR3 sequence is 15 residues long. The V gene lost 6 bases and the J gene lost 6 bases, with 22 bases spanning the gap. Germline loops: CDR1 DFQATT, CDR2 SNEGSKA (reference sequence). The CDR3 loop is CSAHAPAPHKDTQYF. CDR3 sequence (DNA): TGCAGTGCCCACGCCCCGGCCCCCCACAAGGATACGCAGTATTTT.

This clonotype has more than one count but fewer than ten. The J gene is TRBJ2-7, the V gene TRBV5-1; no clear D gene. This CDR3 comprises 16 residues. V lost 0 bases to trimming and J lost 3 bases, with 16 bases between them. Per the germline V gene, CDR1 is SGHRS and CDR2 is YFSETQ. The CDR3 spells CASSLAGTAEDYEQYF. Here the CDR3 DNA reads TGCGCCAGCAGCTTGGCAGGCACAGCCGAGGACTACGAGCAGTACTTC.

A note on this clonotype: A read error is likely, as this CDR3 ends without the conserved phenylalanine or tryptophan. The chain combines TRBV19 with TRBJ2-5, with 10 bases identical to TRBD2. Germline-derived CDR1 and CDR2 are LNHDA and SQIVND (reference sequence). V lost 3 bases, J lost 1 base, and 8 bases stayed unmatched. The CDR3 covers 17 residues. CDR3 protein: CASSMRLAGASQETQYS. DNA for the CDR3: TGTGCCAGTAGTATGCGGCTAGCGGGGGCGTCCCAAGAGACCCAGTACTCC.

This clonotype has ten or more counts. The genes are TRBV27 and TRBJ1-5; D remains unclear. Germline assignment: CDR1 MNHEY and CDR2 SMNVEV (reference sequence). This CDR3 region has 15 residues. Trimming took 2 bases from V and 0 from J, leaving 8 bases between them. The CDR3 loop is CASSLTAYSNQPQHF. Written as DNA, the CDR3 is TGTGCCAGCAGTTTAACTGCCTATAGCAATCAGCCCCAGCATTTT.

This clonotype appeared many times. This chain links TRBV3-1 with TRBJ1-2; D possibly corresponds to TRBD1 (5 bases). The CDR3 runs 14 residues. Trimming removed 1 base from V and 2 bases from J, with 8 bases in between. Germline CDR1 and CDR2: LGHDT and YNNKEL (reference sequence). CDR3 sequence reads: CASSQAPGNYGYTF. CDR3 nucleotide sequence: TGTGCCAGCAGCCAAGCTCCAGGGAACTATGGCTACACCTTC.

In its sample, this clonotype was seen a few times. V gene TRBV20-1 combines with J gene TRBJ2-1; 8 bases line up with TRBD1. The CDR3 consists of 15 residues. Trimming took 5 bases from V and 6 from J; bases not matched to a gene: 12. Germline loops: CDR1 DFQATT, CDR2 SNEGSKA (reference sequence). CDR3 coding DNA: TGCAGTGCTGGGGAGAGGACAGGGTATTCCAATGAGCAGTTCTTC. It translates to CSAGERTGYSNEQFF.

This clonotype came up a few times. The genes are TRBV29-1 and TRBJ2-5; TRBD1 might be the D (6 bases). This CDR3 comprises 11 residues. CDR1 SQVTM and CDR2 ANQGSEA come from the germline V gene. As DNA, the CDR3 is TGCAACGTCCTGACAGGCAGGACCCAGTACTTC. It encodes CNVLTGRTQYF. Supplemented by reference TRBV29-1 and TRBJ2-5, the full variable domain reads SAVISQKPSRDICQRGTSLTIQCQVDSQVTMMFWYRQQPGQSLTLIATANQGSEATYESGFVIDKFPISRPNLTFSTLTVSNMSPEDSSIYLCNVLTGRTQYFGPGTRLLVL.

This clonotype was seen many times. V and J are TRBV18 and TRBJ1-1; D is possibly TRBD1 (5 bases). The CDR3 sequence is 13 residues long. The V end lost 5 bases, the J end lost 4 bases, and 11 bases lay between the germline ends. Germline V lookup: CDR1 KGHSH, CDR2 LQKENI. The CDR3 DNA reads as TGTGCCAGCTCAGAAGCAGGGCTCACTGAAGCTTTCTTT. Translated, it gives CASSEAGLTEAFF. The whole variable domain, filled in from reference TRBV18 and TRBJ1-1, reads NAGVMQNPRHLVRRRGQEARLRCSPMKGHSHVYWYRQLPEEGLKFMVYLQKENIIDESGMPKERFSAEFPKEGPSILRIQQVVRGDSAAYFCASSEAGLTEAFFGQGTRLTVV.

The rearrangement joins TRBV29-1 to TRBJ1-4; D is possibly TRBD1 (5 bases). The CDR3 totals 15 residues. Germline loops: CDR1 SQVTM, CDR2 ANQGSEA. V was pared by 7 bases and J by 0 bases, with 15 bases between. As DNA, the CDR3 is TGCAGCGCCTTAAGCAGGGATTCAACTAATGAAAAACTGTTTTTT. It translates to CSALSRDSTNEKLFF.

This clonotype was seen a handful of times. This chain links TRBV4-2 with TRBJ2-3; D may be TRBD2 (6 bases). This CDR3 comprises 15 residues. Per germline, CDR1 LGHNA and CDR2 YNFKEQ. With 0 bases removed from V and 4 bases from J, the gap between germline ends came to 11 bases. CDR3 protein: CASSQDVGEADTQYF. The CDR3 DNA reads as TGTGCCAGCAGCCAAGATGTCGGGGAGGCAGATACGCAGTATTTT.

In its sample, this clonotype was seen a few times. The rearrangement joins TRBV10-3 to TRBJ1-5, with D possibly matching TRBD1 (6 bases). Per the germline V gene, CDR1 is ENHRY and CDR2 is SYGVKD. CDR3 length: 15 amino acids. Trimming cost V 2 bases and J 5 bases, with 13 bases left between them. The CDR3 protein is CAISETGREDQPQHF. DNA for the CDR3: TGTGCCATCAGTGAGACAGGGAGGGAGGATCAGCCCCAGCATTTT.

The rearrangement uses TRBV19 and TRBJ1-1; D gene uncertain. V dropped 3 bases and J dropped 8 bases, with 10 bases sitting between them. The germline V gene encodes CDR1 LNHDA and CDR2 SQIVND (reference sequence). The CDR3 totals 12 residues. This chain's CDR3 is CASSMVTDEAFF. The CDR3 DNA is TGTGCCAGTAGTATGGTTACGGACGAAGCTTTCTTT.

This clonotype showed up many times. V usage is TRBV11-2 and J usage is TRBJ2-5, with 10 bases identical to TRBD2. V was pared by 1 base and J by 5 bases, with 4 bases of the junction left unmatched. Germline V lookup: CDR1 SGHAT, CDR2 FQNNGV. This CDR3 contains 15 residues. CDR3 DNA: TGTGCCAGCAGCTTAGGGCTAGCGGGGGATGAGACCCAGTACTTC. Amino acid sequence: CASSLGLAGDETQYF.